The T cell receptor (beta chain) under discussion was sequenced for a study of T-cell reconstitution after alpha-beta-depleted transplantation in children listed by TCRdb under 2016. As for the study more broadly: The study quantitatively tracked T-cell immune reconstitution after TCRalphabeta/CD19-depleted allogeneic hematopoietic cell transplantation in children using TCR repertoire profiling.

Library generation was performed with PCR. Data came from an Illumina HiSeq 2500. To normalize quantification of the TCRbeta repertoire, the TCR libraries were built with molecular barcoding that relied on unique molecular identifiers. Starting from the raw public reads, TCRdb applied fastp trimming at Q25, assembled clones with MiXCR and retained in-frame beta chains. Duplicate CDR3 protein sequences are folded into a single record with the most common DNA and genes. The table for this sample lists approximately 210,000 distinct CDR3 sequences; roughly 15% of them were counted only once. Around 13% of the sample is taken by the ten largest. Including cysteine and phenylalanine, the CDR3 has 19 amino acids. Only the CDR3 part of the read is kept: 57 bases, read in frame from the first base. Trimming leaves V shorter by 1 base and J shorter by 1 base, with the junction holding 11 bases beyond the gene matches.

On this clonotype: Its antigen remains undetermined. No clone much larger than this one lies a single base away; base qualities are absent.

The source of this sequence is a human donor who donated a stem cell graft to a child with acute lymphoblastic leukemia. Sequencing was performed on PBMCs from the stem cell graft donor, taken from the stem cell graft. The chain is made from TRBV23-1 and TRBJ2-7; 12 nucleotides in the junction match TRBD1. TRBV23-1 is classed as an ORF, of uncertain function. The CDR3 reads CASSQYRDRGLRRSYEQYF. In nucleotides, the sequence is TGCGCCAGCAGTCAATACCGGGACAGGGGGCTAAGAAGGTCCTACGAGCAGTACTTC.